This T cell receptor (beta chain) was sequenced during a study of blood T cell repertoires in COVID-19 (dated by TCRdb to 2018 to 2020). For context, the study as a whole: Collaborator samples came from the United States, Italy and Spain and covered acute and convalescent phases of COVID-19. Deeply sampled blood TCRbeta repertoires from subjects exposed to, actively infected with, or recovered from COVID-19 were included in the dataset. A freely available public database, intended as a resource for researchers studying the immune response to SARS-CoV-2, is where the repertoires were released. Where HLA class I and class II types were available, the types were taken from metadata supplied by the sample provider, not from assay-based typing. Samples came from the ongoing ImmuneRACE study (first 160 participants) plus 1,254 subjects from 6 global collaborators. The sample metadata nearly always contained a de-identified subject ID, COVID-19 status, age in years and sex. The material from the prospective study consisted of cDNA or gDNA derived from T cells, B-cell-depleted T cells, or PBMCs.

The immunoSEQ Assay, a bias-controlled multiplex PCR, was used to amplify TCRbeta CDR3 regions from genomic DNA. As for the authors' bioinformatics: The number of nucleated cells in each sample was estimated by amplification of reference gene primers within the assay. Sequence reads were collapsed and filtered to measure the absolute abundance of every unique TCRbeta CDR3 rearrangement. For each sample, productive Simpson clonality was calculated as the square root of Simpson's diversity index across productive rearrangements. Sourced from immuneACCESS, this table was stored by TCRdb with only in-frame sequences that have V and J called. A share of the clones is absent; for the studies checked, an unresolved V gene accounts for under half, and the remainder has no known explanation. That table supplies the V and J calls and clone size; D and trimming were determined from the DNA. This sample lists about 190,000 clones; around 90% were detected once. Jointly, the top ten make up 5.5% to 7.5% of the sample.

Results the study describes overall, beyond this receptor: The quantity of clinical and demographic metadata differed by source and by participant and was supplied without curation.

This clone occurred once. The specificity of this receptor is unknown. The record has no base qualities; no much larger clone is one base away. The germline V gene sets CDR1 to SGHNT and CDR2 to YENEEA. From the cysteine through the phenylalanine, the CDR3 covers 14 amino acids. The CDR3 DNA has 42 bases and is translated from base 1. V sheds 5 bases and J sheds 7 bases, leaving 17 bases between their ends. The collaborating institutions used their own protocols to collect whole blood in K2EDTA tubes. For TCRbeta analysis, collaborators shipped samples in one of three forms: frozen whole blood, isolated PBMCs, or DNA extracted from either of those sample types.

The sequencing sample was made of peripheral blood. The TCR comes from a middle-aged man with acute or convalescent COVID-19. This chain joins TRBV11-3 to TRBJ1-2; the D segment could be TRBD1, given 5 matching bases. Here the CDR3 is given as CASSPDGGSSGYTF. The DNA sequence is given as TGTGCCAGCAGCCCAGACGGGGGGTCCTCTGGCTACACCTTC.